This T cell receptor (beta chain) was documented in a study of shared clonotypes between healthy human individuals. The study, taken as a whole, reports: An expected dependence of interdonor clonotype sharing on sequencing depth was noted.

With regard to this clone: What it binds is unknown.

Germline CDR1 reads MDHEN; CDR2 reads SYDVKM. This CDR3 spans 11 amino acids. Trimming cost V 5 bases and J 6 bases, with 8 bases left between them. The repertoire was sequenced with immunoSEQ multiplex PCR; TCRdb's copy has only in-frame clones and lacks some. The repertoire holds 1,400,000 or so clones, with 98% as singletons. This receptor was obtained from a young man in good health. V usage is TRBV28 and J usage is TRBJ2-7; D is unclear. What was sequenced was naive CD4+ T cells sorted from blood. As to subset: CD45RA+ positively selected. The CDR3 DNA sequence: TGTGCCAGCAGTGGTTTGGGCGAGCAGTACTTC. Amino acids: CASSGLGEQYF.